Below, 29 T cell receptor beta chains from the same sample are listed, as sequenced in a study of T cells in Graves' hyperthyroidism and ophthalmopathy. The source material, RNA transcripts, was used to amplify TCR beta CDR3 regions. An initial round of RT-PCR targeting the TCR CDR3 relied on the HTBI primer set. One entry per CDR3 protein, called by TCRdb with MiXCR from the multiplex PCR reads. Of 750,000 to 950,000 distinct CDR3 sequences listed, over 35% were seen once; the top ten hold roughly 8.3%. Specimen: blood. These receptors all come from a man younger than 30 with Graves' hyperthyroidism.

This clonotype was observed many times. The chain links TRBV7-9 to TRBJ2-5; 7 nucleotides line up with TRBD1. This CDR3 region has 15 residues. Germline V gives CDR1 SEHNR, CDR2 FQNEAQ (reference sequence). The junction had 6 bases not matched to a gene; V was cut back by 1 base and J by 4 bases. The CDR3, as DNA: TGTGCCAGCAGCTTAGTGGACAGGAGTGGAGAGACCCAGTACTTC. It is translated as CASSLVDRSGETQYF.

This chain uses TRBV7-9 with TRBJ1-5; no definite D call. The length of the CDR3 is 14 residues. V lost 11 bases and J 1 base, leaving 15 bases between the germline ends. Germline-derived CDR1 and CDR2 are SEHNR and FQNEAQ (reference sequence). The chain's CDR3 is CAWAGVGSNQPQHF. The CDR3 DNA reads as TGTGCCTGGGCTGGGGTCGGGAGCAATCAGCCCCAGCATTTT.

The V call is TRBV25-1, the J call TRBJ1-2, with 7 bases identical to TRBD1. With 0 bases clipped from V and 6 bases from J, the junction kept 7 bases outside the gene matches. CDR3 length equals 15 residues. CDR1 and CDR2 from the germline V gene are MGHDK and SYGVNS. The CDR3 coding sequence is TGTGCCAGCAGTGAATATTTCGGGACAGCCCATGGCTACACCTTC. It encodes CASSEYFGTAHGYTF.

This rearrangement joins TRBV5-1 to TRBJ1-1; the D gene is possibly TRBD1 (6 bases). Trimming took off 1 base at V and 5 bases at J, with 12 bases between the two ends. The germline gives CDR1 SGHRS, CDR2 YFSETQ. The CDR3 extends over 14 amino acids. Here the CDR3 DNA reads TGCGCCAGCAGCTTGAATCAGGGGTGGACTGAAGCTTTCTTT. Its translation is CASSLNQGWTEAFF.

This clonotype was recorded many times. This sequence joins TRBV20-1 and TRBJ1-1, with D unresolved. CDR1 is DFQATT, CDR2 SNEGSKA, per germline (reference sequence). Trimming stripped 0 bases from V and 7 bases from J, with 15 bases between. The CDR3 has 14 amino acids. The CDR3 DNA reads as TGCAGTGCTAGAGAAGGCCGCACGGGGAATGAAGCTTTCTTT. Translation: CSAREGRTGNEAFF.

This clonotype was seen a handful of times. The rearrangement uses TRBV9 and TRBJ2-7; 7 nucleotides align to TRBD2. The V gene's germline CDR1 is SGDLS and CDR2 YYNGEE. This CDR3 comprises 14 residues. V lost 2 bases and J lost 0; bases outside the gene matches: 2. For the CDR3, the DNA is TGTGCCAGCAGCGTCGGGACTAACTCCTACGAGCAGTACTTC. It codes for CASSVGTNSYEQYF.

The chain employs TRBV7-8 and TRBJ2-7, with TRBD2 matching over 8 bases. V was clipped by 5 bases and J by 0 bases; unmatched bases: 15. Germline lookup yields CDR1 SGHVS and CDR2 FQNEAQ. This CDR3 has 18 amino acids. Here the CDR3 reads CASSHSWSGSDISYEQYF. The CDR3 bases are TGTGCCAGCAGCCACTCGTGGAGCGGGAGCGACATCTCCTACGAGCAGTACTTC.

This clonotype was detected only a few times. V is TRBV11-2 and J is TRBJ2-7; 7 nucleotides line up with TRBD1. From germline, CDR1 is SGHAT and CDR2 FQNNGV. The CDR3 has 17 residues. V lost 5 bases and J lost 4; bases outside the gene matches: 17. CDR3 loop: CASSHISGLGQPYEQYF. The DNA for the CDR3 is TGTGCCAGCAGCCACATTTCCGGGTTGGGACAGCCTTACGAGCAGTACTTC.

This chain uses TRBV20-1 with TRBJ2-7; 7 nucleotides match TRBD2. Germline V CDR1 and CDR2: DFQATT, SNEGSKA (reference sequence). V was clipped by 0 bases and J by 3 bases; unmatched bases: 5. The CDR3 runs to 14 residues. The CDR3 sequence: CSARDLADLYEQYF. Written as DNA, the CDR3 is TGCAGTGCTAGAGATCTAGCGGATCTCTACGAGCAGTACTTC.

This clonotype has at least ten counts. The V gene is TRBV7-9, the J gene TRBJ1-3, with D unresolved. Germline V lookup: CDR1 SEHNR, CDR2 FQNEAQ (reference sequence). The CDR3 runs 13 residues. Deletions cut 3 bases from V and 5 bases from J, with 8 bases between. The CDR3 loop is CASSFLSRNTIYF. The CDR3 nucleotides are TGTGCCAGCAGCTTTCTATCTAGAAACACCATATATTTT.

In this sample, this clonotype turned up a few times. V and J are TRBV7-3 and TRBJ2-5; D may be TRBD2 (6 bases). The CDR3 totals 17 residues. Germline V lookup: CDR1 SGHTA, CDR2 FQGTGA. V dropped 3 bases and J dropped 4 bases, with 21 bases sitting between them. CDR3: CASSFKGGKWDPETQYF. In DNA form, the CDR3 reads TGTGCCAGCAGCTTTAAGGGCGGGAAGTGGGACCCAGAGACCCAGTACTTC.

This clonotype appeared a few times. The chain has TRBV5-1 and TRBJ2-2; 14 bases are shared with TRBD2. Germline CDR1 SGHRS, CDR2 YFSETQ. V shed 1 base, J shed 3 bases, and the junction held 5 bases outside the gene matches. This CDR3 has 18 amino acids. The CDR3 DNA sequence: TGCGCCAGCAGCTTGAGGACTAGCGGGGGGACCGACACCGGGGAGCTGTTTTTT. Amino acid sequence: CASSLRTSGGTDTGELFF.

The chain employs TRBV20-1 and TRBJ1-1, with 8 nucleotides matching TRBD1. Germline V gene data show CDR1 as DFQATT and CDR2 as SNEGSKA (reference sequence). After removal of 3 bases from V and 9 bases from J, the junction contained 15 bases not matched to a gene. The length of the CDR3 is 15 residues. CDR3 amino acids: CSASSSGGAGRQAFF. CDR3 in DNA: TGCAGTGCTAGTTCCTCAGGGGGCGCCGGTAGGCAAGCTTTCTTT.

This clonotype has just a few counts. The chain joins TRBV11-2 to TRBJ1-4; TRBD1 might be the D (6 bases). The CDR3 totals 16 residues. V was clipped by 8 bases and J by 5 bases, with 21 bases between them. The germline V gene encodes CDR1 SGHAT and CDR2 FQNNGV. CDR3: CASELTGRRGNEKLFF. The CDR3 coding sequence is TGTGCCAGCGAATTAACGGGCCGCAGGGGAAATGAAAAACTGTTTTTT.

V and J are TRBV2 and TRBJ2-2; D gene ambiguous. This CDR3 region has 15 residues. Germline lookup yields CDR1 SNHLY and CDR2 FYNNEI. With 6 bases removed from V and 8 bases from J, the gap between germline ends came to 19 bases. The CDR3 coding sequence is TGTGCCAGCAGCTCCACCGTTTTAACCCCTGGGGAGCTGTTTTTT. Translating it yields CASSSTVLTPGELFF. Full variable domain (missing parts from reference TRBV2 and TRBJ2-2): EPEVTQTPSHQVTQMGQEVILRCVPISNHLYFYWYRQILGQKVEFLVSFYNNEISEKSEIFDDQFSVERPDGSNFTLKIRSTKLEDSAMYFCASSSTVLTPGELFFGEGSRLTVL.

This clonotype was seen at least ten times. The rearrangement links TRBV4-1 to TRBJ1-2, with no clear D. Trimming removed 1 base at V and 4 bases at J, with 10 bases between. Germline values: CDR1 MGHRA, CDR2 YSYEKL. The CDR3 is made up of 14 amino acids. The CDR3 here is CASSQGLGSYGYTF. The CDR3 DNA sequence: TGCGCCAGCAGCCAAGGATTAGGATCCTATGGCTACACCTTC.

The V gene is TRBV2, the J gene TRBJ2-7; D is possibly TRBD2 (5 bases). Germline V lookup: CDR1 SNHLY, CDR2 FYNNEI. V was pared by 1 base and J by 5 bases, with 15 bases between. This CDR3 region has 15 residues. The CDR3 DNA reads TGTGCCAGCAGTGAAGGAGGGTGGGGAACCCACGAGCAGTACTTC. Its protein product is CASSEGGWGTHEQYF.

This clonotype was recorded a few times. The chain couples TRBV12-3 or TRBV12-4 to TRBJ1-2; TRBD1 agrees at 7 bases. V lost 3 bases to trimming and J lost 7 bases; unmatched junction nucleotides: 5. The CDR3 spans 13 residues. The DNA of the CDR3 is TGTGCCAGCAGTTTGAGGGGGCCAAGTGGCTACACCTTC. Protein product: CASSLRGPSGYTF.

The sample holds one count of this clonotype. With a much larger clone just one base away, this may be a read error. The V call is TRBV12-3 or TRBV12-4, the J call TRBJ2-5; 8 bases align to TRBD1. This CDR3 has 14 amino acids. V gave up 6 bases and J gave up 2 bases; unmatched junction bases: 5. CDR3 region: CASSARDRQETQYF. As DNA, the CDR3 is TGTGCCAGCAGCGCCCGGGACAGGCAAGAGACCCAGTACTTC.

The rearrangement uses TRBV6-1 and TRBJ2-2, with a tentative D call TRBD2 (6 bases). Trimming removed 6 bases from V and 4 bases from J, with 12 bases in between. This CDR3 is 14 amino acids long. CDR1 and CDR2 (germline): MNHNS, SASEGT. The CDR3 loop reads CASSRDLPTGELFF. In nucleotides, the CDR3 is TGTGCCAGCAGCCGGGACTTACCCACCGGGGAGCTGTTTTTT.

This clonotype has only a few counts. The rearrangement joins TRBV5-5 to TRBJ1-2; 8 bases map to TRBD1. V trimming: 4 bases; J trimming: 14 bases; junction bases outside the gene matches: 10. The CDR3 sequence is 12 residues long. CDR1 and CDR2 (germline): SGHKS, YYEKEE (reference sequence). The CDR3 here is CASSDDRGFWTF. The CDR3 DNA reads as TGTGCCAGCAGCGACGACAGGGGCTTCTGGACCTTC.

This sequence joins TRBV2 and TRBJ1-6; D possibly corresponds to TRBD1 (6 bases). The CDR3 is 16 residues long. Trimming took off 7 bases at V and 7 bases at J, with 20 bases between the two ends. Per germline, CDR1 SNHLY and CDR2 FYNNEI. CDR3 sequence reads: CASITRRWGANSPLHF. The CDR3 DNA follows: TGTGCCAGCATCACCCGGAGGTGGGGGGCGAATTCACCCCTCCACTTT.

The DNA for the CDR3 is TGTGCCAGCAGCGGGAGCATCGATCGTGGCTACACCTTC. Translation: CASSGSIDRGYTF. The V and J genes are TRBV7-9 and TRBJ1-2, with D unresolved. V lost 5 bases and J 7 bases, leaving 14 bases between the germline ends. This CDR3 region has 13 residues. The germline gives CDR1 SEHNR, CDR2 FQNEAQ (reference sequence).

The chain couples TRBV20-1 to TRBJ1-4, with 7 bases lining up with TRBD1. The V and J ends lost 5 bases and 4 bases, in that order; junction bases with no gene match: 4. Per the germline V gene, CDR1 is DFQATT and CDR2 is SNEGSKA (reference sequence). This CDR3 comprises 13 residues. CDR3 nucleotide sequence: TGCAGTGCTCGGGACAGCCTTAATGAAAAACTGTTTTTT. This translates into CSARDSLNEKLFF.

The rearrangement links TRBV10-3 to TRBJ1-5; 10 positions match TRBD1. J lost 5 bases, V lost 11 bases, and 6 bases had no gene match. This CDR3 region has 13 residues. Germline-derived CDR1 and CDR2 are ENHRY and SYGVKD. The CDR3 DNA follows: TGTGCCCCCGGGACAGGGGAGTATCAGCCCCAGCATTTT. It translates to CAPGTGEYQPQHF.

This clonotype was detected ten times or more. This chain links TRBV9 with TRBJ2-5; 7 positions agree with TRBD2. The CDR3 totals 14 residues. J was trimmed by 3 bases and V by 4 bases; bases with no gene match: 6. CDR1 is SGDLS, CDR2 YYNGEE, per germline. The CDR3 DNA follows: TGTGCCAGCAGCCCAAGCGGGATAGAAGAGACCCAGTACTTC. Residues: CASSPSGIEETQYF. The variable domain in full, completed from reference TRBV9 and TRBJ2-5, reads DSGVTQTPKHLITATGQRVTLRCSPRSGDLSVYWYQQSLDQGLQFLIQYYNGEERAKGNILERFSAQQFPDLHSELNLSSLELGDSALYFCASSPSGIEETQYFGPGTRLLVL.

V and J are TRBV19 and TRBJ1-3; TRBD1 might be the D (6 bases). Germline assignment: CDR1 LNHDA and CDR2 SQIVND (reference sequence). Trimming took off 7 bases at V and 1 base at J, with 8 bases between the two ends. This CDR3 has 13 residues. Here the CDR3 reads CASTGESGNTIYF. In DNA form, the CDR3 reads TGTGCCAGTACAGGGGAATCTGGAAACACCATATATTTT.

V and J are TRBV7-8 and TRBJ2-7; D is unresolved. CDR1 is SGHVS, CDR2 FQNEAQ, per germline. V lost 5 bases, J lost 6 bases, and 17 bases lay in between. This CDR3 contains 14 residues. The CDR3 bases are TGTGCCAGCAGCCCTGACCCCTTTTCGGCCGAGCAGTACTTC. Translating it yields CASSPDPFSAEQYF.

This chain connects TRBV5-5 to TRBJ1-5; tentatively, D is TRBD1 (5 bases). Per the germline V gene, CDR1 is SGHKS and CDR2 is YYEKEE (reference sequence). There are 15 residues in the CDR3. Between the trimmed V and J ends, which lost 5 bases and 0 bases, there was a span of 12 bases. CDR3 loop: CASRQGPNSNQPQHF. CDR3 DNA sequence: TGTGCCAGCAGGCAGGGCCCCAATAGCAATCAGCCCCAGCATTTT.